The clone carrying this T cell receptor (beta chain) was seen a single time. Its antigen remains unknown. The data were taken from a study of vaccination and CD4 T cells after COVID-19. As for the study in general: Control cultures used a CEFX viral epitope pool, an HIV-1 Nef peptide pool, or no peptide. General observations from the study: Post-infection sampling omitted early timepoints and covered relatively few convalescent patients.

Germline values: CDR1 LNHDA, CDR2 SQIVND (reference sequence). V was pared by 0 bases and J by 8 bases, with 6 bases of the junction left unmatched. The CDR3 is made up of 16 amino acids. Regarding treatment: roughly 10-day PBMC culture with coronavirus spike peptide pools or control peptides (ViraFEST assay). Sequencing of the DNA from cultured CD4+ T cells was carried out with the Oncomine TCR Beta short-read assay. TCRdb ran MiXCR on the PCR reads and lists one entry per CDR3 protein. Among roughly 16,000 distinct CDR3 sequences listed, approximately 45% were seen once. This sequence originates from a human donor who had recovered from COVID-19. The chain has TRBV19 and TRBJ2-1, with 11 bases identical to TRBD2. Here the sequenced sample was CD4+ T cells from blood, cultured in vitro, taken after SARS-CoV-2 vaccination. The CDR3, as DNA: TGTGCCAGTAGTATAGATCAACTAGCGGGAGCGGATGAGCAGTTCTTC. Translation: CASSIDQLAGADEQFF.